Listed below are T cell receptor beta chains from one sample, sequenced in a study of blood T cells in healthy people across ages. TCRdb re-derived calls from the 5' RACE reads in MiXCR, one entry per CDR3 protein. The table records around 1.5 million distinct CDR3 sequences, around 36% of them present only once. Sequencing was carried out using blood. These receptors came from a woman aged 30 to 39 in good health. CDR3s include the opening cysteine and the closing phenylalanine or tryptophan. Each record gives: D gene, clone size, J gene, V gene, CDR3 DNA, CDR3 protein. The D gene is left open where the match is weak. Clone size appears in some rows only: once, few, many, or a class for an expanded clone.

-	-	TRBJ1-4	TRBV3-1	TGTGCCAGCAGCCTAATCCCCTCGGCGGGGCCAACTAATGAAAAACTGTTTTTT	CASSLIPSAGPTNEKLFF
-	-	TRBJ2-6	TRBV7-2	TGTGCCAGCAGCCTCGCCTTGTTTGGGGCCAACGTCCTGACTTTC	CASSLALFGANVLTF
TRBD2	-	TRBJ2-3	TRBV3-1	TGTGCCAGCAGCCCGCCGGGACTAGCGGGGGATGATACGCAGTATTTT	CASSPPGLAGDDTQYF
-	-	TRBJ2-1	TRBV3-1	TGTGCCAGCAGATTAAGGGGGGCCTATGAGCAGTTCTTC	CASRLRGAYEQFF
-	-	TRBJ2-7	TRBV4-1	TGCGCCAGCAGCCAAGATGCGAGGCCCTACGGGCAGTACTTC	CASSQDARPYGQYF
TRBD2	few	TRBJ2-3	TRBV28	TGTGCCAGCAGCTGGGCGTTAGCGGGAGGAAAGGCAGATACGCAGTATTTT	CASSWALAGGKADTQYF
TRBD2	-	TRBJ2-3	TRBV4-1	TGCGCCAACAGCCAAGTGACTAGCGGTTACACAGATACGCAGTATTTT	CANSQVTSGYTDTQYF
TRBD1	-	TRBJ1-1	TRBV7-9	TGTGCCAGCAGCTTAGAAACTCTGACAGGGGCCACTGAAGCTTTCTTT	CASSLETLTGATEAFF
TRBD1	-	TRBJ1-1	TRBV4-2	TGTGCCAGCAGCCCATCAGGGGGCAGGACTGAAGCTTTCTTT	CASSPSGGRTEAFF
-	-	TRBJ2-7	TRBV9	TGTGCCAGCAGCCCTGCCCCGCTTAGCTCCTACGAGCAGTACTTC	CASSPAPLSSYEQYF
TRBD1	few	TRBJ1-1	TRBV6-4	TGTGCCAGCAGTGACTCGAGACAGGGGGCTACTGAAGCTTTCTTT	CASSDSRQGATEAFF
-	once	TRBJ1-2	TRBV2	TGTGCCAGCAGTGAGGACGGACGGATAGCTAACTATGGCTACACCTTC	CASSEDGRIANYGYTF
TRBD2	-	TRBJ2-7	TRBV11-2	TGTGCCAGCAGCTTAAGTCCCGGGACTAGGAGCGAGCAGTACTTC	CASSLSPGTRSEQYF
-	-	TRBJ2-7	TRBV30	TGTGCCTGGAGAAAGAGGGGGGCAGGTCACGAGCAGTACTTC	CAWRKRGAGHEQYF
TRBD1	few	TRBJ1-1	TRBV6-1	TGTGCCAGCAGTGAAAGACAGGGGGGGACTGAAGCTTTCTTT	CASSERQGGTEAFF
-	-	TRBJ2-1	TRBV5-1	TGCGCCAGCAGCCAAGCTTCGACCTACAATGAGCAGTTCTTC	CASSQASTYNEQFF
-	few	TRBJ2-5	TRBV27	TGTGCCAGCACCCTTCAGAGGGGGCGGGGGCAGTACTTC	CASTLQRGRGQYF
TRBD1	-	TRBJ2-1	TRBV28	TGTGCCTGCAGACAGGGTAGGGGAGAGCAGTTCTTC	CACRQGRGEQFF
TRBD2	few	TRBJ2-5	TRBV4-1	TGCGCCAGCAGCCAAGATTTCCCTAGCGGGGGGCCCTTCCAAGAGACCCAGTACTTC	CASSQDFPSGGPFQETQYF
-	-	TRBJ2-6	TRBV3-1	TGTGCCAGCAGCCAAGAAGGGGCAGCCGTCGGCTCTGGGGCCAACGTCCTGACTTTC	CASSQEGAAVGSGANVLTF
-	-	TRBJ2-5	TRBV20-1	TGCAGTGCTAGGATGGACTTCCAAGAGACCCAGTACTTC	CSARMDFQETQYF
-	-	TRBJ1-4	TRBV12-3/TRBV12-4	TGTGCCAGCAGAAGGATTATACGTGAAAAACTGTTTTTT	CASRRIIREKLFF
-	-	TRBJ2-2	TRBV27	TGTGCCAGCAGTTTAAACCAGGGGACCGGGGAGCTGTTTTTT	CASSLNQGTGELFF
-	-	TRBJ1-2	TRBV20-1	TGCAGTGCTAGAGTTGCAAGTGGCTACACCTTC	CSARVASGYTF
TRBD2	few	TRBJ2-3	TRBV7-3	TGTGCCAGCAGCCAGCTAGCGGGAGCCCCTAGCACAGATACGCAGTATTTT	CASSQLAGAPSTDTQYF
-	-	TRBJ2-3	TRBV19	TGTGCCAGCCGACCCAACCCCCTGGGCACAGATACGCAGTATTTT	CASRPNPLGTDTQYF
-	-	TRBJ1-2	TRBV5-1	TGCGCCAGCAGCTTCGACTGGGGCTATGGCTACACCTTC	CASSFDWGYGYTF
TRBD2	-	TRBJ2-1	TRBV20-1	TGCAGTGCCCAGCGGGAGGGCCAGATACGCCTGGGGTGGGTTCTAAGGAACAATGAGCAGTTCTTC	CSAQREGQIRLGWVLRNNEQFF
TRBD1	-	TRBJ1-1	TRBV7-8	TGTGCCAGCAGCCGGGGACAGTTACTCACTGAAGCTTTCTTT	CASSRGQLLTEAFF
-	-	TRBJ2-7	TRBV27	TGTGCCAGCAGTTTAAGAGGGGCAGGTTACGAGCAGTACTTC	CASSLRGAGYEQYF
-	-	TRBJ2-1	TRBV20-1	TGCAGTGCTAGAGTTCTCACCTTGGGGGGCGATAATGAGCAGTTCTTC	CSARVLTLGGDNEQFF
TRBD2	-	TRBJ2-7	TRBV19	TGTGCCAGTAGTATAGATCTTTCTAGCGGGAGTTGCGAGCAGTACTTC	CASSIDLSSGSCEQYF
TRBD1	-	TRBJ2-7	TRBV7-3	TGTGCCAGCAGCTTCTGGACAGGGAAGTCTGCCTACGAGCAGTACTTC	CASSFWTGKSAYEQYF
-	few	TRBJ2-4	TRBV2	TGTGCCAGCAGTGCGGAAGGGATCGCCAAAAACATTCAGTACTTC	CASSAEGIAKNIQYF
TRBD1	-	TRBJ1-1	TRBV20-1	TGCAGTGCTCCGACAGGGATCGAAGCTTTCTTT	CSAPTGIEAFF
-	-	TRBJ1-2	TRBV12-3/TRBV12-4	TGTGCCAGCGATAACCATGCGGGGGGCTACACCTTC	CASDNHAGGYTF
TRBD1	-	TRBJ1-1	TRBV6-5	TGTGCCACCCATCCGACAGGGTCCCTGTACACTGAAGCTTTCTTT	CATHPTGSLYTEAFF
-	few	TRBJ1-1	TRBV15	TGTGCCACCAGCAGAGATCAACAGAACACTGAAGCTTTCTTT	CATSRDQQNTEAFF
-	-	TRBJ1-2	TRBV20-1	TGCAGTGCTAGGGGGTCGGGGGGCTGTGGCTACACCTTC	CSARGSGGCGYTF
-	-	TRBJ2-5	TRBV7-9	TGTGCCAGCAGCCATGGGAGAGAGACCCAGTACTTC	CASSHGRETQYF
-	-	TRBJ1-6	TRBV7-9	TGTGCCAGCAGCTCCCCCGGGGGTGGGAATTCACCCCTCCACTTT	CASSSPGGGNSPLHF
TRBD1	few	TRBJ1-2	TRBV7-9	TGTGCCAGCAGCTTAGAACACGGACAGGGAGGTGGCTACACCTTC	CASSLEHGQGGGYTF
-	-	TRBJ2-1	TRBV7-7	TGTGCCAGCAGTCTACTACCGAAGGGCCGCAATGAGCAGTTCTTC	CASSLLPKGRNEQFF
TRBD2	-	TRBJ2-7	TRBV7-3	TGTGCCAGCAGCCTAGGACTAGCGACTACCTACGAGCAGTACTTC	CASSLGLATTYEQYF
-	few	TRBJ1-5	TRBV12-3/TRBV12-4	TGTGCCAGCAGACCCGGGGCCATAGGCAATCAGCCCCAGCATTTT	CASRPGAIGNQPQHF
-	-	TRBJ2-1	TRBV20-1	TGCAGTGCTTTCCGGACCGAGAACAATGAGCAGTTCTTC	CSAFRTENNEQFF
TRBD2	few	TRBJ2-1	TRBV9	TGTGCCAGCAGCGATAGCGGGGGGGCATACAATGAGCAGTTCTTC	CASSDSGGAYNEQFF
TRBD2	-	TRBJ2-3	TRBV28	TGTGCCAGCAAAAAGGGACTAGCGGGCACAGATACGCGGTATTTT	CASKKGLAGTDTRYF
TRBD2	-	TRBJ2-7	TRBV27	TGTGCCAGCAGTTTTAGCGGGAGCACCGAGCAGTACTTC	CASSFSGSTEQYF
-	-	TRBJ2-3	TRBV11-2	TGTGCCAGCAGCCCCGGGACAAGGGCCTGTGGGACGCAGTATTTT	CASSPGTRACGTQYF
-	-	TRBJ1-4	TRBV18	TGTGCCAGCTCACCAGGACAGATTAATAATGAAAAACTGTTTTTT	CASSPGQINNEKLFF
-	many	TRBJ2-3	TRBV4-2	TGTGCCAGCAGCCCGCACAACACAGATACGCAGTATTTT	CASSPHNTDTQYF
TRBD2	-	TRBJ2-1	TRBV24-1	TGTGCCACCAGTGACGGACTAGCGTTTGAGCAGTTCTTC	CATSDGLAFEQFF
TRBD2	-	TRBJ2-5	TRBV20-1	TGCAGTGCTAGCCCACTCCTAGCGGGGGACGGGGAGACCCAGTACTTC	CSASPLLAGDGETQYF